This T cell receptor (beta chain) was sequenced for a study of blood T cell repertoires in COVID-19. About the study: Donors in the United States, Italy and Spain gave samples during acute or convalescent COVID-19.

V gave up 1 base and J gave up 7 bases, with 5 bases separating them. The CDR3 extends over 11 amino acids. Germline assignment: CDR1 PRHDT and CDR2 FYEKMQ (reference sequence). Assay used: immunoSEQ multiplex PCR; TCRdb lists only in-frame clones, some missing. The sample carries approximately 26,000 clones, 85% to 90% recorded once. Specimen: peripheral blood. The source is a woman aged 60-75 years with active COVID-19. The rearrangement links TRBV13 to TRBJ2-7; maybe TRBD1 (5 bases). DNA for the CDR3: TGTGCCAGCAGCTTAGCAGGGGAGCAGTACTTC. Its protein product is CASSLAGEQYF.